Listed below are T cell receptor beta chains from one sample, sequenced in a study of persistence of HIV-infected CD4 T cells. The table came from immunoSEQ multiplex PCR; TCRdb's copy has only in-frame clones and leaves some out. This sample has 25,000 to 35,000 clones, with approximately 70% found just once. These receptors have no identified antigens. The source material was CD4+ T cells sorted from PBMCs after 18-hour stimulation, sampled from a patient who received antiretroviral therapy. The receptors shown here come from an adult man with HIV who was CMV-seropositive. Both conserved end residues are part of each CDR3. D genes are given only for firm matches. A row's size may be missing; if present it is once, few, many or a size class.

NA	NA	TRBV19	TRBJ2-3	CASAPRPSTDTQYF	TGTGCCAGCGCACCGAGACCTAGCACAGATACGCAGTATTTT
TRBD1	NA	TRBV7-7	TRBJ1-1	CASSPVGDRVDTEAFF	TGTGCCAGCAGCCCCGTGGGGGACAGGGTGGACACTGAAGCTTTCTTT
NA	NA	TRBV7-2	TRBJ1-1	CASSLGYGTSTEAFF	TGTGCCAGCAGCTTAGGGTATGGGACTTCCACTGAAGCTTTCTTT
NA	NA	TRBV6-2/TRBV6-3	TRBJ2-1	CASSPGLTYNEQFF	TGTGCCAGCAGCCCGGGACTGACCTACAATGAGCAGTTCTTC
NA	NA	TRBV6-5	TRBJ2-7	CASIRGGTAAEQYF	TGTGCCAGCATCAGGGGCGGGACGGCGGCGGAACAGTACTTC
NA	NA	TRBV18	TRBJ2-1	CASSLKQGYEQFF	TGTGCCAGCTCACTCAAACAGGGCTATGAGCAGTTCTTC
NA	NA	TRBV2	TRBJ1-4	CASSVGQSNEKLFF	TGTGCCAGCAGCGTGGGACAATCTAATGAAAAACTGTTTTTT
TRBD1	once	TRBV10-3	TRBJ1-1	CAISHTGGDAEAFF	TGTGCCATCAGTCATACAGGGGGAGATGCTGAAGCTTTCTTT
TRBD1	few	TRBV7-2	TRBJ1-1	CASSTRDRGGEAFF	TGTGCCAGCAGTACTAGGGACAGGGGTGGTGAAGCTTTCTTT
NA	few	TRBV5-5	TRBJ1-4	CASSPTDSNEKLFF	TGTGCCAGCAGCCCGACGGACTCTAATGAAAAACTGTTTTTT
NA	NA	TRBV18	TRBJ1-1	CASSPTPGDTEAFF	TGTGCCAGCTCACCTACCCCGGGAGACACTGAAGCTTTCTTT
TRBD2	few	TRBV10-3	TRBJ2-1	CAISVSPGGGDDNEQFF	TGTGCCATCAGTGTATCGCCCGGGGGGGGCGACGACAATGAGCAGTTCTTC
NA	NA	TRBV2	TRBJ1-4	CASSYGPTNEKLFF	TGTGCCAGCAGTTACGGACCAACTAATGAAAAACTGTTTTTT
NA	NA	TRBV2	TRBJ2-7	CASSRTYEQYF	TGTGCCAGCAGCCGTACCTACGAGCAGTACTTC
TRBD1	NA	TRBV3-1/TRBV3-2	TRBJ1-1	CASSRRGGSRNTEAFF	TGTGCCAGCAGCCGCAGGGGGGGGTCCAGGAACACTGAAGCTTTCTTT
NA	once	TRBV5-1	TRBJ2-1	CASSHPDDSSLPSNEQFF	TGCGCCAGCAGCCACCCGGACGACAGCTCCCTTCCGAGTAATGAGCAGTTCTTC
NA	few	TRBV7-9	TRBJ2-7	CASSLRQSNSYEQYF	TGTGCCAGCAGCTTGCGACAGAGTAACAGCTACGAGCAGTACTTC
NA	NA	TRBV6-5	TRBJ2-2	CASSYSTEGGELFF	TGTGCCAGCAGTTACTCAACGGAGGGCGGGGAGCTGTTTTTT
NA	NA	TRBV28	TRBJ2-3	CASNRNRPGSRDTQYF	TGTGCCAGCAATCGGAACCGGCCAGGATCGCGAGATACGCAGTATTTT
NA	NA	TRBV21-1	TRBJ1-1	CASSKGAGGRNTEAFF	TGTGCCAGCAGCAAAGGGGCAGGGGGAAGGAACACTGAAGCTTTCTTT
NA	NA	TRBV7-2	TRBJ1-5	CASSMGHYNQPQHF	TGTGCCAGCAGCATGGGACATTACAATCAGCCCCAGCATTTT
TRBD1	NA	TRBV5-4	TRBJ2-4	CASSQGDSKNIQYF	TGTGCCAGCAGCCAGGGGGACAGCAAAAACATTCAGTACTTC
TRBD1	few	TRBV4-2	TRBJ2-2	CASIRAPQGVEDTGELFF	TGTGCCAGCATCCGTGCGCCTCAGGGGGTTGAAGACACCGGGGAGCTGTTTTTT
TRBD1	NA	TRBV5-5	TRBJ1-2	CASSDTDRAISYTF	TGTGCCAGCAGCGATACCGACAGGGCCATTAGCTACACCTTC
NA	NA	TRBV2	TRBJ1-5	CASSVGLSNQPQHF	TGTGCCAGCAGTGTGGGACTCAGCAATCAGCCCCAGCATTTT
NA	NA	TRBV6-5	TRBJ1-4	CASRLTTTNEKLFF	TGTGCCAGCAGATTGACAACAACTAATGAAAAACTGTTTTTT
NA	NA	TRBV18	TRBJ1-5	CASSPEQGGTQPQHF	TGTGCCAGCTCACCAGAACAGGGAGGGACTCAGCCCCAGCATTTT
TRBD1	NA	TRBV2	TRBJ2-3	CASGRTGHGSTDTQYF	TGTGCCAGCGGACGGACAGGTCACGGATCTACAGATACGCAGTATTTT
NA	few	TRBV2	TRBJ1-5	CASSEGGTSQPQHF	TGTGCCAGCAGTGAAGGAGGGACCAGTCAGCCCCAGCATTTT
NA	NA	TRBV18	TRBJ1-1	CASSPPSSRNTEAFF	TGTGCCAGCTCACCACCTTCCAGTAGGAACACTGAAGCTTTCTTT
TRBD1	once	TRBV5-1	TRBJ2-3	CASRIDRGNTDTQYF	TGCGCCAGCAGGATCGACAGGGGCAACACAGATACGCAGTATTTT
NA	NA	TRBV7-8	TRBJ1-5	CASSRGENQPQHF	TGTGCCAGCAGCCGCGGGGAAAATCAGCCCCAGCATTTT
NA	NA	TRBV7-9	TRBJ2-7	CASSPTGAGIYEQYF	TGTGCCAGCAGCCCCACGGGGGCTGGTATCTACGAGCAGTACTTC
TRBD1	NA	TRBV5-6	TRBJ1-3	CASSLPGQLSGNTIYF	TGTGCCAGCAGCCTACCGGGACAGCTATCAGGAAACACCATATATTTT
TRBD1	NA	TRBV2	TRBJ2-5	CASSPWTGSQETQYF	TGTGCCAGCAGTCCTTGGACAGGCAGCCAAGAGACCCAGTACTTC
NA	NA	TRBV29-1	TRBJ2-4	CSVDLGPEGNIQYF	TGCAGCGTTGATTTGGGACCGGAGGGGAACATTCAGTACTTC
NA	NA	TRBV7-9	TRBJ2-7	CASSRGGDTAYEQYF	TGTGCCAGCAGTCGCGGCGGGGACACGGCCTACGAGCAGTACTTC
NA	NA	TRBV6-5	TRBJ2-7	CASTDHRRYEQYF	TGTGCCAGCACCGATCACCGGAGGTACGAGCAGTACTTC
NA	NA	TRBV7-2	TRBJ2-3	CASSPQTRAADTQYF	TGTGCCAGCAGCCCACAGACGCGGGCCGCGGATACGCAGTATTTT
TRBD2	NA	TRBV10-1	TRBJ2-3	CASSVGSGGITDTQYF	TGCGCCAGCAGTGTGGGTAGCGGGGGAATTACAGATACGCAGTATTTT
TRBD1	NA	TRBV7-2	TRBJ2-2	CASSSQGTNTGELFF	TGTGCCAGCAGCTCACAGGGGACAAACACCGGGGAGCTGTTTTTT
TRBD1	NA	TRBV29-1	TRBJ1-5	CSGPRGQGEQPQHF	TGCAGCGGCCCACGAGGGCAGGGGGAGCAGCCCCAGCATTTT